These 14 T cell receptor beta chains share one sample of origin, sequenced in a study of T cell responses to AZD1222 COVID-19 vaccine. TCRdb's table, derived via immunoSEQ multiplex PCR, lists solely in-frame clones and lacks some. This repertoire shows over 130,000 clones, over 75% found once; its top ten account for around 5%. The sequencing used peripheral blood, collected on day 0 of AZD1222 vaccination. The receptors shown here come from an adult in good health.

This clone was counted only a few times. The V gene is TRBV6-5, the J gene TRBJ2-6; D is possibly TRBD1 (6 bases). Germline V gives CDR1 MNHEY, CDR2 SVGAGI. This CDR3 is built from 14 residues. Trimming cost V 6 bases and J 2 bases, with 8 bases left between them. CDR3 sequence: CASSQGTGANVLTF. CDR3 DNA sequence: TGTGCCAGCAGCCAGGGGACTGGGGCCAACGTCCTGACTTTC.

The chain links TRBV30 to TRBJ2-1; 8 nucleotides align to TRBD1. The junction had 13 bases not matched to a gene; V was cut back by 2 bases and J by 7 bases. This CDR3 has 16 amino acids. CDR1 is GTSNPN and CDR2 is SVGIG in the germline V gene (reference sequence). The CDR3 DNA is TGTGCCTGGAGTCCCGCACAGGGGGTATTGTGGAATGAGCAGTTCTTC. Protein product: CAWSPAQGVLWNEQFF.

This chain uses TRBV7-9 with TRBJ2-7; 14 bases are a match to TRBD2. The germline V gene has CDR1 SEHNR and CDR2 FQNEAQ (reference sequence). J gave up 2 bases and V 5 bases, and 11 bases lay outside the gene matches. The CDR3 is 18 residues long. The CDR3 protein is CASSPGLAGAQVPYEQYF. CDR3 coding DNA: TGTGCCAGCAGCCCGGGACTAGCGGGGGCGCAGGTCCCCTACGAGCAGTACTTC.

The genes are TRBV5-1 and TRBJ1-4; 7 bases line up with TRBD1. V gave up 3 bases and J gave up 5 bases; unmatched junction bases: 13. CDR1 and CDR2 (germline): SGHRS, YFSETQ. The CDR3 consists of 17 residues. For the CDR3, the DNA is TGCGCCAGCAGCTCCGGACAGGACGGAGGACGGAATGAAAAACTGTTTTTT. Encoded protein: CASSSGQDGGRNEKLFF.

The rearrangement joins TRBV7-9 to TRBJ2-2; the match to TRBD2 covers 7 bases. This CDR3 has 15 residues. Germline CDR1 SEHNR, CDR2 FQNEAQ (reference sequence). V lost 5 bases and J lost 5; bases outside the gene matches: 8. CDR3 protein: CASSPGLGGTGELFF. As DNA, the CDR3 is TGTGCCAGCAGCCCGGGACTGGGGGGGACCGGGGAGCTGTTTTTT. The full variable domain, rest sourced from reference TRBV7-9 and TRBJ2-2, is DTGVSQNPRHKITKRGQNVTFRCDPISEHNRLYWYRQTLGQGPEFLTYFQNEAQLEKSRLLSDRFSAERPKGSFSTLEIQRTEQGDSAMYLCASSPGLGGTGELFFGEGSRLTVL.

The chain combines TRBV6-5 with TRBJ2-3, with TRBD2 as a possible D gene (5 bases). Germline V lookup: CDR1 MNHEY, CDR2 SVGAGI. CDR3 length: 16 residues. V lost 2 bases and J lost 0, with 12 bases in between. CDR3 nucleotides: TGTGCCAGCAGTTACCGCCACGGGGTTAGCACAGATACGCAGTATTTT. Its protein product is CASSYRHGVSTDTQYF.

This chain uses TRBV28 with TRBJ1-2; TRBD1 is a possible D gene (5 bases). Germline V gene sequence: CDR1 MDHEN, CDR2 SYDVKM. V was trimmed by 6 bases and J by 4 bases, leaving 12 bases between them. This CDR3 spans 13 amino acids. CDR3 in amino acids: CASSWDGLYGYTF. The CDR3 nucleotides read TGTGCCAGCAGCTGGGACGGACTCTATGGCTACACCTTC.

This clone was counted a few times. The V gene is TRBV5-1, the J gene TRBJ1-1, with 9 bases matching TRBD1. The CDR3 is 16 amino acids. Germline CDR1 and CDR2: SGHRS and YFSETQ. After removal of 2 bases from V and 2 bases from J, the junction contained 7 bases not matched to a gene. The CDR3: CASSLTVTGGNTEAFF. The CDR3 DNA reads TGCGCCAGCAGCTTAACGGTTACAGGGGGCAACACTGAAGCTTTCTTT.

The chain has TRBV6-5 and TRBJ2-5; TRBD2 matches 8 bases. Germline-derived CDR1 and CDR2 are MNHEY and SVGAGI. V was pared by 5 bases and J by 1 base, with 6 bases of the junction left unmatched. The CDR3 runs 15 residues. CDR3 coding DNA: TGTGCCAGCAGTAAAATAGCGGGACGCCAAGAGACCCAGTACTTC. Its protein is CASSKIAGRQETQYF.

The gene calls are TRBV21-1 and TRBJ1-5. TRBV21-1 is described as a pseudogene. The CDR3 runs to 18 residues. CDR3 in DNA: TGTGCCAGCAGCAAAGGCCTCGCGGCGGATTATAGCAATCAGCCCCAGCATTTT. This translates into CASSKGLAADYSNQPQHF.

V usage is TRBV19 and J usage is TRBJ1-5; TRBD1 might be the D (5 bases). CDR3 length equals 14 residues. V lost 1 base and J lost 7, with 11 bases in between. CDR1 and CDR2 (germline): LNHDA, SQIVND (reference sequence). The CDR3 bases are TGTGCCAGTAGTATAGTGGGGGTTTGGCAGCCCCAGCATTTT. It yields the protein CASSIVGVWQPQHF.

The genes are TRBV28 and TRBJ1-2; D unclear. Trimming removed 7 bases at V and 4 bases at J, with 10 bases between. CDR1 is MDHEN, CDR2 SYDVKM, per germline. The CDR3 runs to 12 residues. The CDR3, as DNA: TGTGCCAGCAACACCTTCAGCTATGGCTACACCTTC. Translating gives CASNTFSYGYTF.

This chain uses TRBV28 with TRBJ1-4; the match to TRBD1 covers 7 bases. The V segment lost 6 bases and the J segment 2 bases; nucleotides outside the gene matches: 6. Germline CDR1 is MDHEN and CDR2 is SYDVKM. The CDR3 contains 15 residues. The chain's CDR3 is CASSLTTGTNEKLFF. As DNA, the CDR3 is TGTGCCAGCAGCCTGACGACAGGGACTAATGAAAAACTGTTTTTT.

The rearrangement uses TRBV5-1 and TRBJ2-7; 10 nucleotides match TRBD2. The germline V gene has CDR1 SGHRS and CDR2 YFSETQ. The CDR3 length is 15 residues. The V gene end was trimmed by 4 bases and the J gene end by 2 bases; junction bases not matched to a gene: 6. In DNA form, the CDR3 reads TGCGCCAGCAGCCATCTAGCGGGGGCCGCCTACGAGCAGTACTTC. Protein: CASSHLAGAAYEQYF.